This T cell receptor (beta chain) derives from a study of shared clonotypes between healthy human individuals. Across the study: Participating donors consisted of two women and a few men aged 18 to 49.

CDR1 is MDHEN, CDR2 SYDVKM, per germline. The junction had 15 bases not matched to a gene; V was cut back by 1 base and J by 7 bases. The length of the CDR3 is 19 residues. All donors were Caucasian adults living in Nashville, Tennessee. Researchers divided each subset's genomic DNA evenly across several immunoSEQ plates. The protocol was immunoSEQ multiplex PCR, while the TCRdb copy is restricted to in-frame clones and leaves out a portion. The table lists about 500,000 clones, approximately 77% of them singletons, with around 12% in the top ten. The sequence came from a woman between 35 and 50 years old in good health. Some clones in this sample may be carry-over from other donors' samples. The material sequenced was PBMCs. The chain uses TRBV28 and TRBJ2-1; 11 nucleotides agree with TRBD2. The CDR3 bases are TGTGCCAGCAGTTTATTCCCACTAGCGGGAGCAGGTGGGGGGAATGAGCAGTTCTTC. Translating it yields CASSLFPLAGAGGGNEQFF.